The present entry profiles one T cell receptor (beta chain) with its context. This clonotype was counted many times. This clone's antigen is unknown. Base qualities are missing; no much larger clone stands one base away. This entry is derived from a study of neurological immune-mediated disorders (dated by TCRdb to the late 2010s). Concerning the study at large: Among the roughly 34 multiple sclerosis patients, relapsing-remitting MS was present in approximately 31 and secondary progressive MS was present in 3. The 90 to 110 TCR-beta libraries covered PBMC samples along with longitudinal samples, technical triplicates, and paired sorted CD4+ and CD8+ T-cell subsets. The study compared peripheral blood TCR-beta repertoires of HTLV-I-associated myelopathy (HAM/TSP) patients, multiple sclerosis patients and healthy controls using UMI-based sequencing. Of the 68 subjects in the cohort, about 14 were HAM/TSP patients, approximately 35 were multiple sclerosis patients, and some 20 were healthy controls.

Clipping removes 6 bases from V and 6 bases from J, with 11 as the unmatched junction base count. Measured from the cysteine to the phenylalanine, the CDR3 is 16 residues long. The retained sequence is limited to the CDR3, 48 bases, with the frame set at the first base. Based on the germline V gene, the CDR1 and CDR2 sequences are SGHTA and FQGNSA. cDNA synthesis used template-switch 5'RACE with a primer carrying a 10-nucleotide random unique molecular identifier tagging each TCR transcript. Over 180 million TCR-beta sequences, covering 15-18 subjects, were produced in each sequencing run. The RNeasy kit was used to extract total RNA. Using the KAPA Real-time Library Amplification kit, TCR-beta VDJ regions were amplified with primers for the TCR constant region and the 5'RACE anchor. Sample indexes and Illumina adaptors were added in a first PCR, after which library yield was increased in a second PCR. After Ampure bead purification, the TCR product of roughly 650 bp was size-selected on a 2% E-gel SizeSelection system. Before pooling, library quality was assessed on a Bioanalyzer, concentration was determined with Qubit, and library quantification was performed with the Kapa Library Quantification kit. An Illumina HiSeq 2500 sequenced the libraries paired-end 2 x 150 bp. To increase sequence diversity, roughly 24-31% phiX was spiked into each library pool. The paper's data handling went like this. Quality-filtered reads were processed with the UMI-based MiGEC pipeline, and over 75% of raw TCR sequences were removed by the MiGEC pipeline during error correction. VDJ genes were aligned to IMGT germline references, and clonotypes were defined by unique CDR3 amino acid sequence plus V-J genes. Clonal expansion, Shannon diversity, and CDR3 relatedness (CalcPairwiseDistances, ClusterSamples) were evaluated with VDJtools, and phylogenetic trees were built with CLCbio workbench. A clone was classed as expanded if it had 8 or more unique UMIs, a cutoff based on coefficient-of-variation modelling across technical triplicates. TCRdb applied fastp at Q25 and MiXCR to the public reads, then kept only in-frame beta chains. Rows with one shared CDR3 protein collapse into an entry with the most common genes and DNA. TCRdb's processing, not the study's, gives the V and J calls here. The sample table lists 78,000 or so distinct CDR3 sequences, about 5% of them with a count of one. Clones ranked in the top ten supply 2% to 2.5% of the sample.

For unsorted PBMC libraries, 2 million PBMCs were used after storage in RNAlater at -80 degrees C until RNA extraction. The multiple sclerosis patients were enrolled in a US clinical protocol that evaluated disease progression with magnetic resonance imaging. Peripheral blood was subjected to Ficoll-Hypaque density gradient centrifugation to isolate PBMCs, which were then cryopreserved in liquid nitrogen. Paper-wide results and their limitations: TCR clonal expansion was greatest in HAM/TSP patients and smallest in MS patients, who ranked below even healthy controls. Phylogenetic analysis grouped repertoires from 18 of 34 MS patients into a cluster of related CDR3 sequences, suggesting a possible repertoire-level signature. Expanded clones from different subjects shared no identical CDR3 amino acid sequences, which suggests that TCR-beta repertoires were private in all groups. The MS cluster showed no association with clinical or MRI features, and the authors stated that larger cohorts are needed.

The V and J genes are TRBV7-2 and TRBJ2-4; 10 of the junction bases match TRBD1. The specimen was PBMCs. This TCR derives from a woman in her thirties with multiple sclerosis. The base sequence is TGTGCCAGCAGTCCTAACCCCGGACAGGGGGGAAACATTCAGTACTTC. Protein translation: CASSPNPGQGGNIQYF.